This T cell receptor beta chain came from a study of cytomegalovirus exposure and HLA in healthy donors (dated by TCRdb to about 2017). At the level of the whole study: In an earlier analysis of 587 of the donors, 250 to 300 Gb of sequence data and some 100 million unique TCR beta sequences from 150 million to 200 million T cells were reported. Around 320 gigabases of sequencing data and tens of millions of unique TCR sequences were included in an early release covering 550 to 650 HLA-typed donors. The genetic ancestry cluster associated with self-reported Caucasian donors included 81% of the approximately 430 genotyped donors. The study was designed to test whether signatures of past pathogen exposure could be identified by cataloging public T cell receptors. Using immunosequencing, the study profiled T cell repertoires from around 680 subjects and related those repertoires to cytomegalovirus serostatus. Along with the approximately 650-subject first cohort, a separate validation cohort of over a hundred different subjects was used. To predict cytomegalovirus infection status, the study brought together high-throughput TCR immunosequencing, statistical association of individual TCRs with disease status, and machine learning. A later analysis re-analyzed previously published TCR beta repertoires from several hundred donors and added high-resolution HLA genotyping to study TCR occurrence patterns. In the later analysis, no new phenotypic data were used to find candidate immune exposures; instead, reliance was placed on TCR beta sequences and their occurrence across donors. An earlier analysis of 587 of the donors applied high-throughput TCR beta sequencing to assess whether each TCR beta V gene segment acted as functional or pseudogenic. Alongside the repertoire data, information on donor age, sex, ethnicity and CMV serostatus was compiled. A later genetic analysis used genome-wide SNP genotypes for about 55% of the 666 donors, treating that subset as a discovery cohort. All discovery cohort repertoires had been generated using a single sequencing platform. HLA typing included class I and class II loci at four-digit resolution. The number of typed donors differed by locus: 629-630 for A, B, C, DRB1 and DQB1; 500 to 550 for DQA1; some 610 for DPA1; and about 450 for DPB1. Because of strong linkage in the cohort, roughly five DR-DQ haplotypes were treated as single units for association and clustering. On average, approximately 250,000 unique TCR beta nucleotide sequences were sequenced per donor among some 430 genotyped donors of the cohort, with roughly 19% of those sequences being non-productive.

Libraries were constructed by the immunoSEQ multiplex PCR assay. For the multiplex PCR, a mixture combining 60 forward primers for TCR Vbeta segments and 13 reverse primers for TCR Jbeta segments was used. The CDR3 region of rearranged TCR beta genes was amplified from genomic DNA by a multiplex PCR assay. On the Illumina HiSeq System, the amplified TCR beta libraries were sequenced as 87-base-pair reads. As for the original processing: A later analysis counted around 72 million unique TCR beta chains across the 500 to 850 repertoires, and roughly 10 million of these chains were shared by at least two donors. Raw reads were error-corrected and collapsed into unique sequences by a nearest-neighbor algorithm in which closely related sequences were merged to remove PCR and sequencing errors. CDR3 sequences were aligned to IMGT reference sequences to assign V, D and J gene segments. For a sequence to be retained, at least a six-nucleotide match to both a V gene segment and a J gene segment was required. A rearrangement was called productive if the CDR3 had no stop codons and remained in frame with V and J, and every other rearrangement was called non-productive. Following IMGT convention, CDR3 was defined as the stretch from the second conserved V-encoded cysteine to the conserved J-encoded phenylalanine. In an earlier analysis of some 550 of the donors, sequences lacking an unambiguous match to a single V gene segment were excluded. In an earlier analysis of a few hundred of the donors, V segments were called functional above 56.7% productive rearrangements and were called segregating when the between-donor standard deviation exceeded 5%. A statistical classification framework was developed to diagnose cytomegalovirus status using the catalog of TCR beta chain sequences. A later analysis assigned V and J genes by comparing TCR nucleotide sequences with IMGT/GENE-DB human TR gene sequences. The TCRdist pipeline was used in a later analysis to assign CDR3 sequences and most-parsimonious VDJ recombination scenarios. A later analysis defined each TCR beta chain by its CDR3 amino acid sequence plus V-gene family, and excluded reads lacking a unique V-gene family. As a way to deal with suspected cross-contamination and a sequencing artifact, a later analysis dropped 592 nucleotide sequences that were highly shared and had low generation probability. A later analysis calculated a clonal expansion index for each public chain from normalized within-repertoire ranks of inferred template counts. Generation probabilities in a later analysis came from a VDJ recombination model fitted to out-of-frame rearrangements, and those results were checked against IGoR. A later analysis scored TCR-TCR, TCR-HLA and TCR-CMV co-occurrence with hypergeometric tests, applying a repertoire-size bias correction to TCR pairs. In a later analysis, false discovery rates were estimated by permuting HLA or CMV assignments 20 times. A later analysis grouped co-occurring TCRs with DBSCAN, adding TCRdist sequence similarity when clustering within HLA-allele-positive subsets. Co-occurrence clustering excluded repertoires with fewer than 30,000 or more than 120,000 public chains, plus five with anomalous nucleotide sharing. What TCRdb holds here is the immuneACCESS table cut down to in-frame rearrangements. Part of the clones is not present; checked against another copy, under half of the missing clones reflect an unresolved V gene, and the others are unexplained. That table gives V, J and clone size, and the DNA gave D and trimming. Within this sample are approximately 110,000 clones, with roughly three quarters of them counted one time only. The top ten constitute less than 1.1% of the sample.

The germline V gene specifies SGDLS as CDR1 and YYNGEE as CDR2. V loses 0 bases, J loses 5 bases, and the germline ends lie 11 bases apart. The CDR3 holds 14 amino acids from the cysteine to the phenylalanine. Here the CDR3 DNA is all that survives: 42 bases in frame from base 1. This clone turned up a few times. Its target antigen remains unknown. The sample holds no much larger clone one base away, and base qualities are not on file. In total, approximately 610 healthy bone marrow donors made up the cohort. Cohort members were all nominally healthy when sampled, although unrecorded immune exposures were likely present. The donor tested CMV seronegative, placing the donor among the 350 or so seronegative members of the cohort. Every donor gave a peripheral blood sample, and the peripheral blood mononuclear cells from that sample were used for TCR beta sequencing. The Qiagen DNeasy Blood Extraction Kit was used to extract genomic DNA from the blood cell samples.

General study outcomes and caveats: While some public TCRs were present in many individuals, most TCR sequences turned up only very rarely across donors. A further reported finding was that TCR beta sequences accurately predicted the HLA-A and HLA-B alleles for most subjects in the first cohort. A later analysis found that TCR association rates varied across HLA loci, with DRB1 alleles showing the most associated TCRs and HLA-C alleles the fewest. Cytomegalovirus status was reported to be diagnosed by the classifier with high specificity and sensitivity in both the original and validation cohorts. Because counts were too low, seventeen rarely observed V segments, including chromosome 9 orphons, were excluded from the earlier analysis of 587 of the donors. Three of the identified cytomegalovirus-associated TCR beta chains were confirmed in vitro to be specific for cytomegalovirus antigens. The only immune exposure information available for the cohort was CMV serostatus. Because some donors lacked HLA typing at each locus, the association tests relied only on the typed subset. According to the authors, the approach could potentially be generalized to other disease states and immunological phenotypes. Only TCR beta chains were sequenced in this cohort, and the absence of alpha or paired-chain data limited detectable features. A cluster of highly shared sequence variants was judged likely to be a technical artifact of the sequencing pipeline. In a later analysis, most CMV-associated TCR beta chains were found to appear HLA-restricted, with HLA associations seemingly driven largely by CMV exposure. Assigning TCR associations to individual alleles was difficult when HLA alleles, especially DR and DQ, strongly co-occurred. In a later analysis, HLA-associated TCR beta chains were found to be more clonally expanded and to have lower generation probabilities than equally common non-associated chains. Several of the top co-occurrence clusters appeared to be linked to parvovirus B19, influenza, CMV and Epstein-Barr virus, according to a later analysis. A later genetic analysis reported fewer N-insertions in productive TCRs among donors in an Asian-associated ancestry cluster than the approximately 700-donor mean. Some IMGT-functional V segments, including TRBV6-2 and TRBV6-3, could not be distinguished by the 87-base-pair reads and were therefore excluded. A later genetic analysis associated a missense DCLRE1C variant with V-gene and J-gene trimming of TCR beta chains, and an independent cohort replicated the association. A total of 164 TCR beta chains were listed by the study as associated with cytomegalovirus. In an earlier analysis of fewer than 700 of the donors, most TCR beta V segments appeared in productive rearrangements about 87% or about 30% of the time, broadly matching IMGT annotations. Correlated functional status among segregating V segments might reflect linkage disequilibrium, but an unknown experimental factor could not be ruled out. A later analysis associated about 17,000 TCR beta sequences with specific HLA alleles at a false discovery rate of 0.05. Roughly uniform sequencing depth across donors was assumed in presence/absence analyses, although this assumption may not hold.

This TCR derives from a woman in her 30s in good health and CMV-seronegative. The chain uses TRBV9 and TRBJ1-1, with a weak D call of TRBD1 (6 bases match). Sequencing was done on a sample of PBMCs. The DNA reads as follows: TGTGCCAGCAGCGTAGTGCGGGGGCGAACTGAAGCTTTCTTT. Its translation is CASSVVRGRTEAFF.